Detailed here is one T cell receptor beta chain. What it binds is not known. This record belongs to a study of cytomegalovirus exposure and HLA in healthy donors. The study, taken as a whole, reports: A few CMV-associated chains were confirmed in vitro to be specific for CMV antigens.

Germline V gene lookup returns CDR1 LGHNA and CDR2 YSLEER. CDR3 length: 15 amino acids. The ends lost 0 bases at V and 7 bases at J; junction bases unmatched: 6. PCR was performed using 60 Vbeta and 13 Jbeta primers. Profiled with immunoSEQ multiplex PCR; TCRdb holds only in-frame clones, not every one. The sample records roughly 120,000 clones, roughly 83% being singletons. The sample consisted of PBMCs. This chain connects TRBV4-3 to TRBJ2-1; 7 bases fit TRBD2. This sequence originates from a man aged 18 to 30 in good health and CMV-seronegative. The CDR3 DNA reads TGCGCCAGCAGCCAAGATCCTATGGGAGGGAATGAGCAGTTCTTC. Translating it yields CASSQDPMGGNEQFF.